The clone carrying this T cell receptor (beta chain) showed up many times. Its cognate antigen is unknown. Four PCR rounds used nested alpha and beta constant region primers plus the SP2 primer. Blood and skin TCR RNA was reverse transcribed with alpha and beta constant primers. TCRdb used MiXCR to reprocess the UMI-ligation and nested PCR reads, holding one entry per CDR3 protein. Here the sample spans 30,000 to 35,000 distinct CDR3 sequences, about 6.9% being singletons. Treatment described: skin biopsy from PPD injection site in Mantoux-positive individual. An oligonucleotide containing a UMI was ligated to the 3' end of TCR cDNA. This sample is drawn from a study of naive and memory T cell subsets. The CDR3 sequence is 13 residues long. Trimming took off 2 bases at V and 4 bases at J, with 10 bases between the two ends. CDR1 SGHKS and CDR2 YYEKEE come from the germline V gene (reference sequence).

Study-wide findings and caveats: Tuberculin site TCR excess was interpreted as type IV hypersensitivity infiltration.

This chain uses TRBV5-5 with TRBJ2-7; D is unclear. The TCR was taken from an adult in good health. Sequencing was performed on skin, taken from a tuberculin skin test site. CDR3 protein: CASSFGRRYEQYF. For the CDR3, the DNA is TGTGCCAGCAGCTTTGGAAGAAGGTACGAGCAGTACTTC.